Listed below are T cell receptor beta chains from one sample, sequenced in a study of glioma-infiltrating T cells. TCRdb redid the calling of the multiplex PCR reads with MiXCR, one entry per CDR3 protein. There are about 140,000 distinct CDR3 sequences in the sample; about two fifths occur only once, and about a fifth lies in the top ten. The source material was glioma tissue, nonneoplastic brain tissue, or PBMCs (not recorded which). The receptors come from a human donor with low-grade glioma or glioblastoma, undergoing nonglioma brain surgery, or in good health (not recorded which). Both conserved end residues are part of each CDR3. A D gene is named only where the DNA matches it firmly. Clone size is not always given. Where it is, it says once, few, many or a class for expanded clones.

j_call,d_call,clone_size,v_call,cdr3_nt,cdr3_aa
TRBJ2-7,NA,many,TRBV6-1,TGTGCCAGCACCCCTGGGGACACCCGGACCGACGAGCAGTACTTC,CASTPGDTRTDEQYF
TRBJ2-1,TRBD2,NA,TRBV27,TGTGCCAGCAGTGCGGGACTAGCGGACAATGAGCAGTTCTTC,CASSAGLADNEQFF
TRBJ1-1,NA,NA,TRBV18,TGTGCCAGCTCACCCTCGGGGGGGACTACTGAAGCTTTCTTT,CASSPSGGTTEAFF
TRBJ1-1,NA,NA,TRBV4-2,TGTGCCAGCAGCCAAGAGATCAGAGACACTGAAGCTTTCTTT,CASSQEIRDTEAFF
TRBJ2-1,NA,NA,TRBV10-2,TGCGCCAGCAGTGAGTCTCCTGGACCTATCTACAATGAGCAGTTCTTC,CASSESPGPIYNEQFF
TRBJ2-1,NA,few,TRBV7-6,TGTGCCAGCAGCTTCCTAGATTACAATGAGCAGTTCTTC,CASSFLDYNEQFF
TRBJ2-1,NA,NA,TRBV28,TGTGCCAGCAGTTTATTAGGTAGCGGAGATTACAATGAGCAGTTCTTC,CASSLLGSGDYNEQFF
TRBJ2-5,NA,many,TRBV7-2,TGTGCCAGCAGCTTACCTCGTGTCAACCTAGAGACCCAGTACTTC,CASSLPRVNLETQYF
TRBJ2-5,NA,NA,TRBV7-2,TGTGCCAGCAGCCCACGACTAATGGCCCAAGAGACCCAGTACTTC,CASSPRLMAQETQYF
TRBJ2-7,NA,once,TRBV7-9,TGTGCCAGCAGCTCTCAGGAGAACTCCTACGAGCAGTACTTC,CASSSQENSYEQYF
TRBJ1-1,NA,many,TRBV6-1,TGTGCCACATTGGATGAGGGGATGAGGAACACTGAAGCTTTCTTT,CATLDEGMRNTEAFF
TRBJ1-1,TRBD1,few,TRBV6-6,TGTGCCAGCAGTTACTCGTGGACAGGGAACACTGAAGCTTTCTTT,CASSYSWTGNTEAFF
TRBJ1-1,NA,NA,TRBV12-3/TRBV12-4,TGTGCCAGCAGTTTTGCGACGAACACTGAAGCTTTCTTT,CASSFATNTEAFF
TRBJ2-7,NA,NA,TRBV20-1,TGCAGTGCTGGATTGGCAGGGAACTACGAGCAGTACTTC,CSAGLAGNYEQYF
TRBJ1-1,NA,NA,TRBV12-3/TRBV12-4,TGTGCCAGCAGTCGGGACCTAGCGGGCACTGAAGCTTTCTTT,CASSRDLAGTEAFF
TRBJ2-7,NA,NA,TRBV19,TGTGCCAGTAGTATTCGCGCCGCCTACTCCTACGAGCAGTACTTC,CASSIRAAYSYEQYF
TRBJ1-5,NA,many,TRBV27,TGTGCCAGCAGCTCGGAGGATGGTCAGCCCCAGCATTTT,CASSSEDGQPQHF
TRBJ2-7,NA,few,TRBV6-1,TGTGCCAGCAGCCGGGACGGTCCCTACGAGCAGTACTTC,CASSRDGPYEQYF
TRBJ2-5,NA,NA,TRBV7-2,TGTGCCAGCAGCTTAGTCGGCGGACTTACACAAGAGACCCAGTACTTC,CASSLVGGLTQETQYF
TRBJ2-1,NA,NA,TRBV20-1,TGCAGTGCGCCACGGGGCAGCAATGAGCAGTTCTTC,CSAPRGSNEQFF
TRBJ1-1,NA,few,TRBV28,TGTGCCAGCAGTTTAGCAGGGGCCGGGAACACTGAAGCTTTCTTT,CASSLAGAGNTEAFF
TRBJ1-1,NA,many,TRBV20-1,TGCAGTGCTCTGAAACAGGAGAACACTGAAGCTTTCTTT,CSALKQENTEAFF
TRBJ2-2,NA,NA,TRBV6-1,TGTGCCAGCAGTGAAGCAGGGACAACGAACACCGGGGAGCTGTTTTTT,CASSEAGTTNTGELFF
TRBJ1-6,NA,NA,TRBV27,TGTGCCAGCAGTTCGCCTGGAGGACCCCTCCACTTT,CASSSPGGPLHF
TRBJ2-3,TRBD2,NA,TRBV6-2/TRBV6-3,TGTGCCAGCAGTTACTTCCTATCTAGCGGGGGGGCCCGGGATACGCAGTATTTT,CASSYFLSSGGARDTQYF
TRBJ2-7,NA,few,TRBV27,TGTGCCAGCAGTTTATCGATGGGGTCGGGAAAGGGCTCCTACGAGCAGTACTTC,CASSLSMGSGKGSYEQYF
TRBJ2-3,NA,NA,TRBV5-1,TGCGCCAGCAGCCGACTAAGCGGGACAGATACGCAGTATTTT,CASSRLSGTDTQYF
TRBJ2-2,NA,NA,TRBV12-3/TRBV12-4,TGTGCCAGCAGCCCTAACAGGGCGTCCGGGGAGCTGTTTTTT,CASSPNRASGELFF
TRBJ1-1,NA,NA,TRBV29-1,TGCAGCGTTGATCAGCAGGGAGGCACTGAAGCTTTCTTT,CSVDQQGGTEAFF
TRBJ1-2,NA,NA,TRBV11-2,TGTGCCAGCAGCACCCCGACAACCCGTTATGGCTACACCTTC,CASSTPTTRYGYTF
TRBJ2-3,TRBD2,few,TRBV27,TGTGCCAGCAGTGTATACTTAGCGGGGGGGCAAAATACGCAGTATTTT,CASSVYLAGGQNTQYF
TRBJ2-3,TRBD2,few,TRBV29-1,TGCAGCGTTGACGGTAGCGGGAGGGCCTTGGGAACAGATACGCAGTATTTT,CSVDGSGRALGTDTQYF
TRBJ1-5,NA,NA,TRBV11-2,TGTGCCAGCAGCTTAATATCGGGTTATAGCAATCAGCCCCAGCATTTT,CASSLISGYSNQPQHF
TRBJ2-5,TRBD2,many,TRBV20-1,TGCAGTGCTATAGGACTAGCGGGAGAGACCCAGTACTTC,CSAIGLAGETQYF
TRBJ2-1,TRBD1,few,TRBV6-1,TGTGCCAGCAGTCCCTTGGACAGGTTAGGGGATGAGCAGTTCTTC,CASSPLDRLGDEQFF
TRBJ1-6,NA,few,TRBV4-3,TGCGCCAGCAGCCAAGATAAGACGGAATATTCACCCCTCCACTTT,CASSQDKTEYSPLHF
TRBJ2-3,NA,NA,TRBV18,TGTGCCAGCTCACCACCGGAAAGAAGCACAGATACGCAGTATTTT,CASSPPERSTDTQYF
TRBJ1-6,NA,few,TRBV15,TGTGCCACCAGCAGGGAAGTAAATTCACCCCTCCACTTT,CATSREVNSPLHF
TRBJ2-1,NA,NA,TRBV3-1,TGTGCCAGTTCCGACGGGACTCCTAATGAGCAGTTCTTC,CASSDGTPNEQFF
TRBJ1-1,NA,NA,TRBV12-3/TRBV12-4,TGTGCCAGCAGTTTTGGTGGTGAAGCTTTCTTT,CASSFGGEAFF
TRBJ2-5,NA,once,TRBV5-4,TGTGCCAGCAGCTTGGCCAACGGAGAGACCCAGTACTTC,CASSLANGETQYF
TRBJ2-7,NA,NA,TRBV6-1,TGTGCCAGCAGTCCGACTTCCGGGAGAGGCTCCTACGAGCAGTACTTC,CASSPTSGRGSYEQYF
TRBJ2-7,TRBD1,NA,TRBV6-1,TGTGCCAGCAGCCAAAGACAGGGCCCCTACGAGCAGAACTTC,CASSQRQGPYEQNF
TRBJ2-7,TRBD2,NA,TRBV27,TGTGCCAGCAGTCCCCTCCTAGCGGTGGCCTCCTACGAGCAGTACTTC,CASSPLLAVASYEQYF
TRBJ2-3,TRBD2,NA,TRBV6-6,TGTGCCAGCAGCCCATCCCTCCGCGGGGGGGAAGCGGATACGCAGTATTTT,CASSPSLRGGEADTQYF
TRBJ2-7,TRBD2,NA,TRBV5-1,TGCGCCAGCAGGATGGGACTAGCCCACGAGCAGTACTTC,CASRMGLAHEQYF
TRBJ1-2,NA,NA,TRBV5-8,TGTGCCAGCAGCCCCGGACCCAATCTAGGCTATGGCTACACCTTC,CASSPGPNLGYGYTF
TRBJ2-1,TRBD1,few,TRBV12-5,TGTGCTAGTGGCTTTGGGACAGGCATCTACAATGAGCAGTTCTTC,CASGFGTGIYNEQFF
TRBJ2-7,NA,few,TRBV7-2,TGTGCCAGCACCTCAGGGGAAGGGAAGTACGAGCAGTACTTC,CASTSGEGKYEQYF
TRBJ2-7,NA,few,TRBV25-1,TGTGCCAGCAGTGAGTTTCGAGGGGCGACGGTGTACGAGCAGTACTTC,CASSEFRGATVYEQYF
TRBJ1-5,NA,NA,TRBV27,TGTGCCAGCAGTTTACTAGGGGTTAATCAGCCCGAGCATTTT,CASSLLGVNQPEHF
TRBJ1-5,TRBD1,NA,TRBV27,TGTGCCAGCAGTTTAGGGACAGGGTACAATCAGCCCCAGCATTTT,CASSLGTGYNQPQHF
TRBJ1-1,NA,few,TRBV20-1,TGCAGTGCTAGAGAGGGGGCGGCTTTCTTT,CSAREGAAFF
TRBJ2-3,NA,NA,TRBV12-3/TRBV12-4,TGTGCCAGCAGTTTAATCGGCTCCACAGATACGCAGTATTTT,CASSLIGSTDTQYF